This entry describes one TCR beta chain. These data originate in a study of cytomegalovirus exposure and HLA in healthy donors. The PCR employed 60 Vbeta primers together with 13 Jbeta primers. Libraries were prepared by immunoSEQ multiplex PCR; TCRdb keeps only in-frame clonotypes and omits some of them. The data contain under 200,000 clones, 84% of them singletons. From germline, CDR1 is SQVTM and CDR2 ANQGSEA. Trimming stripped 5 bases from V and 3 bases from J, with 11 bases between. The CDR3 is made up of 12 amino acids. The TCR originated in a boy between 5 and 17 years old in good health and CMV-seronegative. Input material: PBMCs. V is TRBV29-1 and J is TRBJ2-7; D is perhaps TRBD2 (6 bases). The chain's CDR3 is CSVLGGNYEQYF. The CDR3 DNA reads TGCAGCGTTTTAGGCGGGAACTACGAGCAGTACTTC.